This T cell receptor beta chain was recorded in a study of cytomegalovirus exposure and HLA in healthy donors (dated by TCRdb to the late 2010s). Context from the whole study: A later analysis indicated that the 130 or so validation repertoires were generated on the platform also employed for the roughly 650 repertoires of the first cohort. The aim of the study was to test whether cataloging public T cell receptors could identify signatures of past pathogen exposure. Besides the first cohort of hundreds of subjects, a separate validation cohort made up of 120 different subjects was used. To predict cytomegalovirus infection status, the study combined high-throughput TCR immunosequencing, statistical association of individual TCRs with disease status, and machine learning.

The donors belonged to the validation cohort of about 110 subjects, which was separate from the approximately 610-subject first cohort. Results the study describes overall, beyond this receptor: A few of the identified cytomegalovirus-associated TCR beta chains were confirmed in vitro to be specific for cytomegalovirus antigens. The validation cohort had no HLA typing available for a later analysis, so co-occurrence within that cohort was assessed over all 130 or so repertoires. While some public TCRs were present in many individuals, most TCR sequences turned up only very rarely across donors. The classifier was reported to diagnose cytomegalovirus status with high specificity and sensitivity in both the original and validation cohorts. A later analysis found that TCRs clustered in the first cohort also tended to co-occur in the 95 to 150 validation repertoires, with 94% of cluster scores above 0. A total of fewer than 200 TCR beta chains were listed by the study as associated with cytomegalovirus. According to the authors, the approach could potentially be generalized to other disease states and immunological phenotypes.

The CDR1 and CDR2 encoded by the germline V gene are MNHNS and SASEGT. For this chain, trimming is 6 bases at the V end and 4 bases at the J end, and the number of junction bases without a gene match is 8. The CDR3 numbers 15 residues from cysteine through phenylalanine. The retained sequence is limited to the CDR3, 45 bases, with the frame set at the first base. The library was generated by the immunoSEQ multiplex PCR assay. The original pipeline was this. A statistical classification framework was built for diagnosing cytomegalovirus status from the catalog of TCR beta chain sequences. Sourced from immuneACCESS, this table was stored by TCRdb with only in-frame sequences that have V and J called. A share of the clones is absent; for the studies checked, an unresolved V gene accounts for under half, and the remainder has no known explanation. The V and J calls and clone size are taken from that table; D and trimming were inferred from the DNA. This sample has about 120,000 clones in its table, and 89% of those were observed once. Roughly 1.2% of the sample is taken by the ten largest.

Comment on this clone: Its specific antigen is unknown. It has no much larger one-base neighbor in the sample; base qualities were not kept.

Sequenced material: PBMCs. The chain was built from TRBV6-1 and TRBJ1-2, with TRBD1 matching 10 junction bases. The TCR sequence derives from a woman between 18 and 29 years old in good health and CMV-seronegative. The CDR3 sequence is CASRSTGGSGYGYTF. The nucleotides are TGTGCCAGCAGATCGACAGGGGGCAGTGGCTATGGCTACACCTTC.